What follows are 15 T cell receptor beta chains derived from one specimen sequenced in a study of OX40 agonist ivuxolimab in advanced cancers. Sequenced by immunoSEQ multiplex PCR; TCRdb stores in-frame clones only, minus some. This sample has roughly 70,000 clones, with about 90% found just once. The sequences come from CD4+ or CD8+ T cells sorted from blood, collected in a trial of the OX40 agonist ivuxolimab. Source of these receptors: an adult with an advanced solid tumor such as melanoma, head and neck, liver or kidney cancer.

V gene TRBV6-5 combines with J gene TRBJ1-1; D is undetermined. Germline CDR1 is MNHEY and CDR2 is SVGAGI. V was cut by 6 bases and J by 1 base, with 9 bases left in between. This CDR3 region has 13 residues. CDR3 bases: TGTGCCAGCAGCCTAGACGGGAACACTGAAGCTTTCTTT. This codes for CASSLDGNTEAFF.

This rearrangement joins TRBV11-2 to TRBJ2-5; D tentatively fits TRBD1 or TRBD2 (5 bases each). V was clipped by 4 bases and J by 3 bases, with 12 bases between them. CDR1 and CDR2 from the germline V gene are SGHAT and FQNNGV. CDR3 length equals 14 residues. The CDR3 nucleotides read TGTGCCAGCAGCTCATCCGGGACCAAAGAGACCCAGTACTTC. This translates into CASSSSGTKETQYF.

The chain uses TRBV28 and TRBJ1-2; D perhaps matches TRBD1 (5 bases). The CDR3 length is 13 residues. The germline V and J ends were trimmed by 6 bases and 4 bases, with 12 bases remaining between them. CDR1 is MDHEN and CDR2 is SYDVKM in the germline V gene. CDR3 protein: CASSSGPIYGYTF. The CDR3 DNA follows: TGTGCCAGCAGCTCGGGACCGATCTATGGCTACACCTTC.

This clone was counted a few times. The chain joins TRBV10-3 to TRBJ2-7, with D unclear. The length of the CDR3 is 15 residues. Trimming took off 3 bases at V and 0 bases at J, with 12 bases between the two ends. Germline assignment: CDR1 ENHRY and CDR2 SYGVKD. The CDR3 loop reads CAISDTSISSYEQYF. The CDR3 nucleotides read TGTGCCATCAGTGATACGTCTATCAGCTCCTACGAGCAGTACTTC.

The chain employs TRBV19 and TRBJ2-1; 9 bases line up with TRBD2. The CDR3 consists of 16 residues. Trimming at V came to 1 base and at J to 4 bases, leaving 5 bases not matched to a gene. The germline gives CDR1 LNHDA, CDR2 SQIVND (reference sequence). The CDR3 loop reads CASSIAGSGRYNEQFF. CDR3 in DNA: TGTGCCAGTAGTATAGCGGGTAGCGGGAGATACAATGAGCAGTTCTTC.

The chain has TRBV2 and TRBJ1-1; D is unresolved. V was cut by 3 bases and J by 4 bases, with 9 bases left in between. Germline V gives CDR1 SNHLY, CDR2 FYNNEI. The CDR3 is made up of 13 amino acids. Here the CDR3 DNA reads TGTGCCAGCAGTGATTTGGGGTCCACTGAAGCTTTCTTT. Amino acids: CASSDLGSTEAFF.

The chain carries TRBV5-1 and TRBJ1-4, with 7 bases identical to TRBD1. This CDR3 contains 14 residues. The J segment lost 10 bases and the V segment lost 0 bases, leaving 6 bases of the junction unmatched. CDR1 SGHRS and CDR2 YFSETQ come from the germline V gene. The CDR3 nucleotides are TGCGCCAGCAGCTTGGTATCCCAGGGGGGAAAACTGTTTTTT. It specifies CASSLVSQGGKLFF.

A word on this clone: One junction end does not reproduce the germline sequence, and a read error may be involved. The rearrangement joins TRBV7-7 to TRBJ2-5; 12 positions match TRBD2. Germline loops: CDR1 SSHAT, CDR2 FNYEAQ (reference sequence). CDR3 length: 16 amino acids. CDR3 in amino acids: CASSFSGLAGQETQYF. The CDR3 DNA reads TGTGCTAGCAGCTTCTCCGGACTAGCGGGGCAAGAGACCCAGTACTTC.

In DNA, the CDR3 is TGTGCCAGCAGTGAATCCCCATCCCGCATGGAGACCCAGTACTTC. Residues: CASSESPSRMETQYF. The chain employs TRBV6-1 and TRBJ2-5; D is undetermined. Germline V gene lookup returns CDR1 MNHNS and CDR2 SASEGT. V lost 2 bases to trimming and J lost 5 bases, with 15 bases between them. This CDR3 spans 15 amino acids.

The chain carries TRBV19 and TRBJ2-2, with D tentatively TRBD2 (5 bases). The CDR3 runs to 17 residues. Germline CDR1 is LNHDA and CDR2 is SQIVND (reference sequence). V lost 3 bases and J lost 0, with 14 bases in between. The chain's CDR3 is CASSILIGGSNTGELFF. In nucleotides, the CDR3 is TGTGCCAGTAGTATCCTCATTGGCGGGTCGAACACCGGGGAGCTGTTTTTT.

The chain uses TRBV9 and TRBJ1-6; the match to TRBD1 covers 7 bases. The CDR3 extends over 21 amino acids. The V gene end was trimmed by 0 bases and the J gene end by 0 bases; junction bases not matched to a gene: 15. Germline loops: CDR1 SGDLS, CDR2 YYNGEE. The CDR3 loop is CASSVEGRDSYLSSYNSPLHF. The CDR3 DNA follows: TGTGCCAGCAGCGTAGAGGGGCGGGACAGTTACCTTAGCTCCTATAATTCACCCCTCCACTTT.

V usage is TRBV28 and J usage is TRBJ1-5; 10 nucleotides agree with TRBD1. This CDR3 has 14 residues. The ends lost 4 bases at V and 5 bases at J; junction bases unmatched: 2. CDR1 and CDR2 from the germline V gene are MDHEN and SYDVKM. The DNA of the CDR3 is TGTGCCAGCAGTTGGACAGGGGGAGATCAGCCCCAGCATTTT. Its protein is CASSWTGGDQPQHF.

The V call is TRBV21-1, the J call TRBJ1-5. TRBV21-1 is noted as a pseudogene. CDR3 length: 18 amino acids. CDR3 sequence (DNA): TGTGCCAGCATCCCTGAACGGGGGGCAGCCTATAGCAATCAGCCCCAGCATTTT. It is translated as CASIPERGAAYSNQPQHF.

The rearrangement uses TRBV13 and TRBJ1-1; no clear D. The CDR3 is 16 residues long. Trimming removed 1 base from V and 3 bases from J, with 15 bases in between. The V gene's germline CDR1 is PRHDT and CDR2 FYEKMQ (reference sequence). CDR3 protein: CASSLAPPVKDTEAFF. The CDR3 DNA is TGTGCCAGCAGCTTAGCCCCACCGGTTAAGGACACTGAAGCTTTCTTT.

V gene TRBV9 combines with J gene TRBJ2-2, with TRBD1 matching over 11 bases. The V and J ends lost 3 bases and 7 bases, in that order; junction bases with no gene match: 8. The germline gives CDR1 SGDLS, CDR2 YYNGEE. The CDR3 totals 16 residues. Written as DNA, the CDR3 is TGTGCCAGCAGCGCGGGAGGACAGGGGGCACGCGGGGAGCTGTTTTTT. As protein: CASSAGGQGARGELFF.